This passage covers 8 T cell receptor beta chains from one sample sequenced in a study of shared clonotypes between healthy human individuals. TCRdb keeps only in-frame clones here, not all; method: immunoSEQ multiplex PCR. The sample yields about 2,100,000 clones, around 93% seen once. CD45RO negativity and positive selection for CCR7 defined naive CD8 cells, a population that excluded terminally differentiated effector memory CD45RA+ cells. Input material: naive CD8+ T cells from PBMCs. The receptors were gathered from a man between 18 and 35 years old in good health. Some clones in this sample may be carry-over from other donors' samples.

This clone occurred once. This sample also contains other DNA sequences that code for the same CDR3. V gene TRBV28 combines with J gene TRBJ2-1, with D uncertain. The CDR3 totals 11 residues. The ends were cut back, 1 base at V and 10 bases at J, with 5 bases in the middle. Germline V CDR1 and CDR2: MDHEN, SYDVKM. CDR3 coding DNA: TGTGCCAGCAGTTTATCCACCGAGCAGTTCTTC. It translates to CASSLSTEQFF.

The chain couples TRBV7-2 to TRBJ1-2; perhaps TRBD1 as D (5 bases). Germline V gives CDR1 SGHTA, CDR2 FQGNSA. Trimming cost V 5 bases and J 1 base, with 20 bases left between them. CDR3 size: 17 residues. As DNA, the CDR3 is TGTGCCAGCAGCACCCCCGTCCAGGGAAAGAGTAACTATGGCTACACCTTC. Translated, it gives CASSTPVQGKSNYGYTF.

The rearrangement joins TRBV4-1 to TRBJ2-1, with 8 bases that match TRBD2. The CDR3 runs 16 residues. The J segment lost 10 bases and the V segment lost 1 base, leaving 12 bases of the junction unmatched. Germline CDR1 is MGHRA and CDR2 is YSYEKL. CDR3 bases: TGCGCCAGCAGCCAAGTTGGGACTAGTCCTATCAACGAGCAGTTCTTC. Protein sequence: CASSQVGTSPINEQFF.

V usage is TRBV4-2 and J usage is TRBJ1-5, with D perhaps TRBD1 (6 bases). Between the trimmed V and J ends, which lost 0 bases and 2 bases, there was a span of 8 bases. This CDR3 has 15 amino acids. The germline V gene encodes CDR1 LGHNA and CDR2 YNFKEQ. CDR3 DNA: TGTGCCAGCAGCCAAGAAGCAGGGGGCAATCAGCCCCAGCATTTT. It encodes CASSQEAGGNQPQHF.

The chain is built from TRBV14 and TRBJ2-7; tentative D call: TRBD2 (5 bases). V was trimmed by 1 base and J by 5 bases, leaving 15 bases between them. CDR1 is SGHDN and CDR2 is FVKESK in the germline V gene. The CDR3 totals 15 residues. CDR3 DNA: TGTGCCAGCAGCCAAGCCACGGGGATCTTCCACGAGCAGTACTTC. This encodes CASSQATGIFHEQYF.

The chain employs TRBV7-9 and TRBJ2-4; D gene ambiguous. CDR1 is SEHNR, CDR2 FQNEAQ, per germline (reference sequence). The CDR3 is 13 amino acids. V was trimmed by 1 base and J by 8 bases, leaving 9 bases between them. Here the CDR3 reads CASSLGTWDIQYF. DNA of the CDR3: TGTGCCAGCAGCTTAGGGACCTGGGACATTCAGTACTTC.

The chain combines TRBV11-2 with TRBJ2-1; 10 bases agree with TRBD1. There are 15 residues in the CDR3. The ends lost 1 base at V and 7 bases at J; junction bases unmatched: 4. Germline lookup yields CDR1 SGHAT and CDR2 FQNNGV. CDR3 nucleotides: TGTGCCAGCAGCTTAGTCGGGACAGGGGTAAATGAGCAGTTCTTC. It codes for CASSLVGTGVNEQFF.

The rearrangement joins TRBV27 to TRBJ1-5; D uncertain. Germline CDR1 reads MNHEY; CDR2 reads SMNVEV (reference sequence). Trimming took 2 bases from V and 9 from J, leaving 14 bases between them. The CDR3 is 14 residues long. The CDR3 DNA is TGTGCCAGCAGTTTAGGAAGCCGCGCTCGGCCCCAGCATTTT. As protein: CASSLGSRARPQHF.